This record concerns one TCR beta chain sequence. Which antigen it targets is not known. No base quality information exists; no much larger clone differs at one position. Using the deep immunoSEQ assay, multiplex PCR amplified TCR CDR3 regions from genomic DNA. Extracted genomic DNA from each cell subset was distributed evenly across all wells of several immunoSEQ 96-well plates, and each plate was treated as a replicate. For sorted subsets, each replicate PCR was loaded with roughly 200 ng genomic DNA, equivalent to 32,000 or so T cell genomes. Purified libraries were quantified with a Qubit 3.0 fluorometer, sized on a Bioanalyzer 2100, and re-quantified with the KAPA Library Quantification kit. Each immunoSEQ 96-well plate was sequenced on its own single-read 150-cycle Illumina NextSeq 550 flow cell. The authors processed their data as follows. Because the immunoSEQ output held only junctional sequences and lacked quality scores, the filtering could not match the filtering applied to full-length reads. Sequences were annotated with PyIR, a Python wrapper for IgBLAST v1.9, and V/J genes and CDR3 were assigned using IMGT germline references. Reads were filtered out if the reads had weak V/J assignments (E-value above 1e-6), no CDR3, stop codons, out-of-frame junctions, or ambiguous translated residues. V3J clonotypes were defined as sequences sharing the same inferred V gene, J gene, and CDR3 amino acid sequence. The percentage overlap between two repertoires was calculated by dividing the number of shared unique clonotypes by the size of the smaller repertoire. Three approaches were used to assess repertoire richness: RTK rarefaction, the Chao1 estimator, and Recon v2.1 estimates of unobserved clonotypes. For all TCRbeta clonotypes obtained by the gDNA method from four donors, generation probabilities were computed with OLGA. TCRdb mirrors the immuneACCESS table, restricted to in-frame sequences. Some clones are absent from its copies; in checked studies, under half trace to an unresolved V gene, and the reason for the others is unknown. V, J and clone size were drawn from that table, and D and trimming were deduced from the DNA. The sample table holds approximately 2.4 million clones, of which roughly 95% were seen once. The ten largest clones add up to 0.1% to 0.15% of the sample.

The entry originates in a study of shared clonotypes between healthy human individuals (dated by TCRdb to 2020 to 2022). Study-wide context: A couple of women and three men aged 18 to 49 years were included in the cohort. To estimate repertoire size and how much clonotypes are shared between individuals, the study performed deep sequencing of blood TCR repertoires from a few healthy adults. Libraries were prepared and TCR repertoires were sequenced by different laboratories using diverse techniques, in order to increase sequencing depth and limit assay-specific biases. Leukapheresis yielded between about 0.85 and 10 billion PBMCs per donor. Per donor, three plates each were used for CD4 naive and CD4 memory, two for CD8 naive, and one for CD8 memory. The paper's findings and limits, for the study overall: The small number of donors limited the genetic and exposure-history diversity represented. Sampling was limited to blood, and TCR repertoires in tissue likely differ from TCR repertoires in blood. Naive subsets generally had larger estimated clonotype richness than memory subsets. Even with the large sequencing depth, rarefaction of the sorted-subset datasets indicated that sequencing was incomplete. Higher generation probabilities were observed for clonotypes shared by all four sorted-subset donors than for non-shared clonotypes. Pairwise subsampling indicated that sequencing depth was expected to affect the degree of clonotype sharing among donors. Roughly 5.2% of naive CD4, around 3.5% of naive CD8, approximately 2% of memory CD4, and 0.4% of memory CD8 clonotypes were shared across several donors.

V is pared back by 0 bases and J by 3 bases, with 12 bases lying between the germline termini. The CDR1 and CDR2 encoded by the germline V gene (reference sequence) are MNHNY and SVGAGI. The CDR3 starts with the cysteine, ends with the phenylalanine, and has 15 residues. This entry keeps only the CDR3 DNA: 45 bases, framed from base 1. The donors were healthy, HIV-negative adults with no recently reported acute infections or vaccinations. Every donor was a Caucasian adult living in Nashville, Tennessee, USA. CD4+ T cells were enriched through magnetic negative selection, after which naive cells were positively selected on CD45RA and the remaining negative fraction served as the memory subset. Blood was obtained by leukapheresis, after which PBMCs were separated by Ficoll-Histopaque density gradient centrifugation and cryopreserved in liquid nitrogen vapor phase. Analytical flow cytometry was used to check the purity and quantity of each magnetically sorted T cell population. Each sorted fraction had its genomic DNA isolated and then quantified by UV absorbance on a Nanodrop 2000c.

Recombination joined TRBV6-6 with TRBJ2-7, with no confidently assigned D gene. Sequenced material: naive CD4+ T cells sorted from blood. The cell subset or site label of this sample denotes: CD45RA+ positively selected. The sequence came from a man younger than 35 in good health. The sequenced DNA: TGTGCCAGCAGTTACTCCGCGCAGTGGAACTACGAGCAGTACTTC. Translated, it reads CASSYSAQWNYEQYF.